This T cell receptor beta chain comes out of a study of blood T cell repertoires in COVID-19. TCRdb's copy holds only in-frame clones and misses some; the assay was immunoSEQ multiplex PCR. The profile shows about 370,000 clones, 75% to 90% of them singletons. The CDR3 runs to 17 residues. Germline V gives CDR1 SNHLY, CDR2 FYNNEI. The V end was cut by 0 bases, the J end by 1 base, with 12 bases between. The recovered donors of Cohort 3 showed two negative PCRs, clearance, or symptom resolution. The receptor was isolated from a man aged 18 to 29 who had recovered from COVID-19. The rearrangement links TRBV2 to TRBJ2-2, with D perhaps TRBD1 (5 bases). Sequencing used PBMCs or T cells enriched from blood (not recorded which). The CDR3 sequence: CASSEAGVGGNTGELFF. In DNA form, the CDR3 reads TGTGCCAGCAGTGAAGCAGGGGTCGGTGGGAACACCGGGGAGCTGTTTTTT.